This entry describes one TCR beta chain. The antigen is unknown. This entry is derived from a study of response to subunit inactivated influenza vaccine. Overall study results and limits: Authors proposed each seasonal influenza vaccination draws in few new T cells.

TCRdb reprocessed the RT-PCR reads with MiXCR, giving one entry per CDR3 protein. The sample lists roughly 500,000 distinct CDR3 sequences; about 25% were seen once. Germline CDR1 and CDR2: SGHRS and YFSETQ. V lost 4 bases and J 5 bases, leaving 14 bases between the germline ends. The CDR3 runs to 14 residues. This chain links TRBV5-1 with TRBJ2-3, with D perhaps TRBD1 (5 bases). Specimen: CD4+ T cells sorted from PBMCs, collected approximately 5 days after vaccination. The clonotype originates from a man aged 50 to 60 who received an inactivated influenza vaccine. Here the CDR3 DNA reads TGCGCCAGCAGCCCCGTTGGGGCCCTAGATACGCAGTATTTT. This codes for CASSPVGALDTQYF.